The source of this T cell receptor beta chain is a study of blood T cell repertoires in COVID-19. About the research overall: COVID-19 samples, acute and convalescent, were from the United States, Italy and Spain. T cells, B-cell-depleted T cells, or PBMCs provided the cDNA or gDNA that served as material.

How the authors handled the data: Reference gene primer amplification in the assay estimated nucleated cell counts. Assay used: immunoSEQ multiplex PCR; TCRdb lists only in-frame clones, some missing. For V, J and clone size, that table is used; D and trimming come from the DNA. The sample consists of fewer than 40,000 clones, 75% to 90% of them appearing once. This receptor was taken from an elderly woman with active or convalescent COVID-19. The material sequenced was peripheral blood.

The CDR3, as DNA: TGTGCCAGCCGGACAGGGGCAGTCGCCGGGGAGCTGTTTTTT. This encodes CASRTGAVAGELFF. The genes are TRBV2 and TRBJ2-2, with 9 bases that match TRBD1. Germline V CDR1 and CDR2: SNHLY, FYNNEI. J lost 6 bases, V lost 8 bases, and 7 bases had no gene match. The CDR3 has 14 amino acids.